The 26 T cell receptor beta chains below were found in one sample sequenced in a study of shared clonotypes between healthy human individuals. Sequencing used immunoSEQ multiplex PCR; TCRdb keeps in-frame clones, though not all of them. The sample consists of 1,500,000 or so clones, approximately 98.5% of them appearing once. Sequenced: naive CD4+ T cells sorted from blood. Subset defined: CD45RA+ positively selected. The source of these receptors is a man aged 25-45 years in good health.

The CDR3 is CASSSTGGGYGYTF. CDR3 in DNA: TGTGCCAGCAGTTCCACAGGGGGAGGATATGGCTACACCTTC. This chain connects TRBV28 to TRBJ1-2; TRBD1 agrees at 8 bases. The CDR3 length is 14 residues. CDR1 and CDR2 (germline): MDHEN, SYDVKM. The V and J ends lost 4 bases and 5 bases, in that order; junction bases with no gene match: 6.

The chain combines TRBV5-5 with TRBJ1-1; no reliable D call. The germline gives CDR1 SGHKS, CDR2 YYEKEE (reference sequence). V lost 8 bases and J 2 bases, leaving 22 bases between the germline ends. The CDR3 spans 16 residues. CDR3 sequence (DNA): TGTGCCAGTTTAACCTTTCCGTGGGCGGATAACACTGAAGCTTTCTTT. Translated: CASLTFPWADNTEAFF.

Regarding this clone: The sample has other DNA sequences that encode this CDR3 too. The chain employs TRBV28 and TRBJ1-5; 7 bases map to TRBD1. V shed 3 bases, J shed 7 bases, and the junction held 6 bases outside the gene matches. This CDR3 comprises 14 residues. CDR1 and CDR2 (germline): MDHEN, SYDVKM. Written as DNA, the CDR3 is TGTGCCAGCAGTTTCAGGGGGATGGGACAGCCCCAGCATTTT. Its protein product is CASSFRGMGQPQHF.

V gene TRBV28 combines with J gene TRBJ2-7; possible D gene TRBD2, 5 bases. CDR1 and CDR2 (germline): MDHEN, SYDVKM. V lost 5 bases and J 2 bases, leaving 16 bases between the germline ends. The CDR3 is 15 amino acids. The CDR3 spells CASSGTRGIPYEQYF. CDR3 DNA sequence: TGTGCCAGCAGTGGTACTCGGGGTATTCCCTACGAGCAGTACTTC.

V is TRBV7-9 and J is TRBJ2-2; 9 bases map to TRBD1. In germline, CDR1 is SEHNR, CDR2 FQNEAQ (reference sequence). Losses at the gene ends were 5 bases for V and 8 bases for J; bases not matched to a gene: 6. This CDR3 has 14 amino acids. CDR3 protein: CASSNRGQDGELFF. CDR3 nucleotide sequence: TGTGCCAGCAGCAACAGGGGGCAGGATGGGGAGCTGTTTTTT. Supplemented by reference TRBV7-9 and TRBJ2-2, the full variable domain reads DTGVSQNPRHKITKRGQNVTFRCDPISEHNRLYWYRQTLGQGPEFLTYFQNEAQLEKSRLLSDRFSAERPKGSFSTLEIQRTEQGDSAMYLCASSNRGQDGELFFGEGSRLTVL.

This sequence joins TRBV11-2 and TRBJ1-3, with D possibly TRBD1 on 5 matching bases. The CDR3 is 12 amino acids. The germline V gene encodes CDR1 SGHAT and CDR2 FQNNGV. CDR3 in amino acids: CAMGHPGNTIYF. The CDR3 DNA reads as TGTGCTATGGGGCACCCTGGAAACACCATATATTTT.

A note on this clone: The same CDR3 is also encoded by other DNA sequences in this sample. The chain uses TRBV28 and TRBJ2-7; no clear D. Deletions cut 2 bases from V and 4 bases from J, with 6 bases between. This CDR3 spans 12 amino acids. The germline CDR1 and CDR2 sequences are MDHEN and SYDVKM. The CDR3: CASSLIGYEQYF. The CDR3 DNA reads TGTGCCAGCAGTTTAATTGGGTACGAGCAGTACTTC.

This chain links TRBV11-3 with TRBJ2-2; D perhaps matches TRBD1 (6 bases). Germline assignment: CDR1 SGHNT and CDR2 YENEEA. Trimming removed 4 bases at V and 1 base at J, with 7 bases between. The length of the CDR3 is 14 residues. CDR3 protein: CASSSGQNTGELFF. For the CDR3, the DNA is TGTGCCAGCAGCTCGGGACAGAACACCGGGGAGCTGTTTTTT.

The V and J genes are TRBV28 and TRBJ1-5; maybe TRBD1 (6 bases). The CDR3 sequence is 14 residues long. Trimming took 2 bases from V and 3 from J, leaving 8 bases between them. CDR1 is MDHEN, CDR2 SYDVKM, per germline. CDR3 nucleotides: TGTGCCAGCAGTTTACGACAGGACAATCAGCCCCAGCATTTT. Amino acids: CASSLRQDNQPQHF. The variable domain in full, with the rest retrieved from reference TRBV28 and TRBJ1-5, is DVKVTQSSRYLVKRTGEKVFLECVQDMDHENMFWYRQDPGLGLRLIYFSYDVKMKEKGDIPEGYSVSREKKERFSLILESASTNQTSMYLCASSLRQDNQPQHFGDGTRLSIL.

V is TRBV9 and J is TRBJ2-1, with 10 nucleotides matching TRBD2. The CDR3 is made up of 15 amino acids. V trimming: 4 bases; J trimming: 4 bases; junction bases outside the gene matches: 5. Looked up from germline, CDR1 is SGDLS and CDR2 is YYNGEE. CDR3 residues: CASSPKTSGYNEQFF. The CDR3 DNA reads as TGTGCCAGCAGCCCCAAGACTAGCGGGTACAATGAGCAGTTCTTC.

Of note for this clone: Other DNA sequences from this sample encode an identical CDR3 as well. CDR3 in DNA: TGTGCCAGCAGTGAAAGGCAGTACCAAGAGACCCAGTACTTC. Its translation: CASSERQYQETQYF. V and J are TRBV2 and TRBJ2-5; no firm D call. Between the trimmed V and J ends, which lost 2 bases and 0 bases, there was a span of 7 bases. CDR1 and CDR2 from the germline V gene are SNHLY and FYNNEI. The CDR3 length is 14 residues.

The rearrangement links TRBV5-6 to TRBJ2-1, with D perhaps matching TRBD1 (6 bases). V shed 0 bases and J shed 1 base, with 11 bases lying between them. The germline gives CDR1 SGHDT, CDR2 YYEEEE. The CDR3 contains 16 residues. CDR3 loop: CASSLVAGVSYNEQFF. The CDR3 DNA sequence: TGTGCCAGCAGCTTGGTAGCAGGGGTTTCCTACAATGAGCAGTTCTTC.

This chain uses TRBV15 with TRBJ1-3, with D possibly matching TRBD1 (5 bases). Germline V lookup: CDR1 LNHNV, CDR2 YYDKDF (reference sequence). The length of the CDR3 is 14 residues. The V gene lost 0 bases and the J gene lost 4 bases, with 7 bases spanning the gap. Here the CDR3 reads CATSRDWDGNTIYF. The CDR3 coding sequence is TGTGCCACCAGCAGAGATTGGGACGGAAACACCATATATTTT.

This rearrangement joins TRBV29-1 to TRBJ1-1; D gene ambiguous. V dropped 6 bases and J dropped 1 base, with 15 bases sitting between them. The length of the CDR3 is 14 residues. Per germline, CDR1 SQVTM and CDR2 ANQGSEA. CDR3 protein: CSVKRTPTNTEAFF. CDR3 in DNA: TGCAGCGTAAAACGGACGCCGACGAACACTGAAGCTTTCTTT.

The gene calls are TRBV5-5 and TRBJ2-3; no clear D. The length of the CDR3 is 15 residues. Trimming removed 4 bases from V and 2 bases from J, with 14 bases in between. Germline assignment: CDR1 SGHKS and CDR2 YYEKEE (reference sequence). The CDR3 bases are TGTGCCAGCAGCCGGACCCCGGGCCTCACAGATACGCAGTATTTT. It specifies CASSRTPGLTDTQYF.

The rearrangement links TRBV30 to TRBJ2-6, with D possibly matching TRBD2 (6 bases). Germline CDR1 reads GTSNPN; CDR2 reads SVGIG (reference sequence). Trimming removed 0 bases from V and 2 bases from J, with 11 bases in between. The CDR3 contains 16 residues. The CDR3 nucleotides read TGTGCCTGGAGTGTAGGAGGGGCAGCTGGGGCCAACGTCCTGACTTTC. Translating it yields CAWSVGGAAGANVLTF.

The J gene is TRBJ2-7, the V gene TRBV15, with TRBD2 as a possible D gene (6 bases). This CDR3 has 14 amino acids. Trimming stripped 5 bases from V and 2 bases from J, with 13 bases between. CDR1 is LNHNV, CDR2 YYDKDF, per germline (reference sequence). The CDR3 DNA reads TGTGCCACCAGCGAATTCGGGACTCCCTACGAGCAGTACTTC. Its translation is CATSEFGTPYEQYF.

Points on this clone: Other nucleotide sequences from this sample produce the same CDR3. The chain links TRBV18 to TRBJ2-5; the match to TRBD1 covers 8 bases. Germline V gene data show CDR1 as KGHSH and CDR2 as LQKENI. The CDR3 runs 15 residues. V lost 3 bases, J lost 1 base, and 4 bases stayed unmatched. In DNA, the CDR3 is TGTGCCAGCTCACCGCGGACAGGGCCCCAAGAGACCCAGTACTTC. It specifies CASSPRTGPQETQYF.

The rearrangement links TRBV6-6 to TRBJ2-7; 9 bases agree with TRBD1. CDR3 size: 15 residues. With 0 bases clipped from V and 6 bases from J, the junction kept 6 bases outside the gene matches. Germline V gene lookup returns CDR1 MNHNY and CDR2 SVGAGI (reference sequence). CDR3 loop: CASSYSAGQGTEQYF. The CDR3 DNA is TGTGCCAGCAGTTACTCGGCAGGACAGGGGACCGAGCAGTACTTC.

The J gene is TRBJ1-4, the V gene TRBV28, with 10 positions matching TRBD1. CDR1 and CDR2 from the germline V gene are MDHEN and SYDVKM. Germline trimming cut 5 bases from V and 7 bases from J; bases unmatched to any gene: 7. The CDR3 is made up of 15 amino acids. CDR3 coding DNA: TGTGCCAGCAGTCCTCCCGGGACAGGGGCTGAAAAACTGTTTTTT. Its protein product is CASSPPGTGAEKLFF.

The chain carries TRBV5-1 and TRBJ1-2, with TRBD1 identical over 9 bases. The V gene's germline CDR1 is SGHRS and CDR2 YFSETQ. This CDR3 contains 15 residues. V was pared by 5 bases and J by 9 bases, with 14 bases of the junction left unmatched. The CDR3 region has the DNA TGCGCCAGCAGAGAGACAGGGGGACATGAGCAGCGCTACACCTTC. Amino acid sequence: CASRETGGHEQRYTF.

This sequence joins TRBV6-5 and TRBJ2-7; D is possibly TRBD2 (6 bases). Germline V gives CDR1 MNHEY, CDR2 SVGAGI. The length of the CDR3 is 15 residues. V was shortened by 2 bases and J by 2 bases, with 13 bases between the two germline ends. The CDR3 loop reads CASSYRGTSTYEQYF. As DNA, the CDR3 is TGTGCCAGCAGTTACAGGGGTACTAGCACCTACGAGCAGTACTTC.

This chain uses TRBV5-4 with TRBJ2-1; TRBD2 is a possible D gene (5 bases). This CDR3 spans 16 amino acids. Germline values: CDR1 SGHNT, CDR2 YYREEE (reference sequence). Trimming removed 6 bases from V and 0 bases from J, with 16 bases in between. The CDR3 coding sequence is TGTGCCAGCACCTCTCCCGATGGGAGCTCCTACAATGAGCAGTTCTTC. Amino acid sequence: CASTSPDGSSYNEQFF. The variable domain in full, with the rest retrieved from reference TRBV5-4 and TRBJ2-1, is ETGVTQSPTHLIKTRGQQVTLRCSSQSGHNTVSWYQQALGQGPQFIFQYYREEENGRGNFPPRFSGLQFPNYSSELNVNALELDDSALYLCASTSPDGSSYNEQFFGPGTRLTVL.

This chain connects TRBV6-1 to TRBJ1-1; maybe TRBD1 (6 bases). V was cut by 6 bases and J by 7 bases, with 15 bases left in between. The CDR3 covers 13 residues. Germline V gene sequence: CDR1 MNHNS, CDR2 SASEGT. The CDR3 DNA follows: TGTGCCAGCAGCGATACAGGGTTCAGTGAAGCTTTCTTT. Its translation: CASSDTGFSEAFF.

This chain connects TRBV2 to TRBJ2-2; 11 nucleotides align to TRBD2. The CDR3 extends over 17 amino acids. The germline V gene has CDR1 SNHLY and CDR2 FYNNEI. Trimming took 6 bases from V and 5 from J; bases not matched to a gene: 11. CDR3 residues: CASSGPTSGRGTGELFF. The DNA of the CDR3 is TGTGCCAGCAGCGGACCCACTAGCGGGAGAGGAACCGGGGAGCTGTTTTTT.

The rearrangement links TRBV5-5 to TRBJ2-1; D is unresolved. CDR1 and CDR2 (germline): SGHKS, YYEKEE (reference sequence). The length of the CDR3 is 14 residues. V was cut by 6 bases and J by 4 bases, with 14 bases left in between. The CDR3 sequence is CASIPQRSYNEQFF. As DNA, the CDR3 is TGTGCCAGCATCCCCCAAAGAAGTTACAATGAGCAGTTCTTC.